Presented here are 24 T cell receptor beta chains from one specimen sequenced in a study of T-cell reconstitution after alpha-beta-depleted transplantation in children. It was with unique molecular identifiers that the TCRbeta library was prepared. TCRdb ran MiXCR on the PCR reads and lists one entry per CDR3 protein. Seen here are over 200,000 distinct CDR3 sequences, 8% to 9.5% observed once, and the top ten hold approximately 6.2%. The sample was PBMCs from the stem cell graft donor, taken from the stem cell graft. These TCRs come from a human donor who donated a stem cell graft to a child with acute lymphoblastic leukemia.

The chain combines TRBV11-2 with TRBJ1-5; 7 nucleotides align to TRBD1. CDR1 is SGHAT and CDR2 is FQNNGV in the germline V gene. With 0 bases clipped from V and 2 bases from J, the junction kept 4 bases outside the gene matches. The CDR3 has 16 amino acids. CDR3 region: CASSLDITGGNQPQHF. CDR3 DNA sequence: TGTGCCAGCAGCTTAGATATCACAGGGGGCAATCAGCCCCAGCATTTT.

This clonotype has just a few counts. The chain links TRBV7-6 to TRBJ2-1, with 9 bases fitting TRBD2. Germline V lookup: CDR1 SGHVS, CDR2 FNYEAQ. The V segment lost 9 bases and the J segment 0 bases; nucleotides outside the gene matches: 3. This CDR3 is 14 amino acids long. The CDR3 here is CASERGDSYNEQFF. The CDR3 nucleotides are TGTGCCAGTGAGCGGGGGGACTCCTACAATGAGCAGTTCTTC.

This clonotype has a count of ten or more. One end of the junction does not line up with germline, which may come from a read error. Written as DNA, the CDR3 is TGTGCCAGCAGCTTAGACGATTCAGGGTACTACGGCTACACCTTC. It encodes CASSLDDSGYYGYTF. The J gene is TRBJ1-2, the V gene TRBV7-8; TRBD1 might be the D (5 bases). From germline, CDR1 is SGHVS and CDR2 FQNEAQ. The CDR3 covers 15 residues.

Only one count was recorded for this clonotype. Being one base from a much bigger clone, this may be a read error. This rearrangement joins TRBV6-2 or TRBV6-3 to TRBJ1-5; 9 bases are shared with TRBD1. CDR3 length: 20 amino acids. The germline gives CDR1 MNHEY, CDR2 SVGEGT. In DNA form, the CDR3 reads TGTGACAGCAGTTACTCTTACACCGGGACAGGGAGTTATAGCAATCAGCCCCAGCATTTT. This sequence encodes CDSSYSYTGTGSYSNQPQHF.

The chain employs TRBV7-9 and TRBJ2-7; D may be TRBD1 (5 bases). CDR1 is SEHNR and CDR2 is FQNEAQ in the germline V gene (reference sequence). The CDR3 length is 15 residues. V lost 1 base to trimming and J lost 0 bases, with 10 bases between them. The CDR3 reads CASSLEGAASYEQYF. In DNA, the CDR3 is TGTGCCAGCAGCTTAGAAGGGGCGGCCTCCTACGAGCAGTACTTC.

This clonotype was found a few times. The chain is built from TRBV25-1 and TRBJ2-7; either TRBD1 or TRBD2 may fit D (5 bases each). The CDR3 extends over 13 amino acids. Germline values: CDR1 MGHDK, CDR2 SYGVNS. V was shortened by 5 bases and J by 3 bases, with 11 bases between the two germline ends. The CDR3 DNA sequence: TGTGCCAGCAGTCCGGGACGGTTCTACGAGCAGTACTTC. It codes for CASSPGRFYEQYF.

In this sample, this clonotype turned up many times. The chain employs TRBV11-1 and TRBJ1-1, with D maybe TRBD1 (5 bases). The CDR3 runs to 14 residues. The V and J ends lost 6 bases and 4 bases respectively, with 15 bases between them. Germline V gives CDR1 SGHAT, CDR2 FQDESV (reference sequence). The CDR3 sequence: CASSQNTGPTEAFF. In nucleotides, the CDR3 is TGTGCCAGCAGTCAAAACACAGGACCCACTGAAGCTTTCTTT.

This clonotype was recorded many times. The rearrangement links TRBV20-1 to TRBJ2-1; 8 bases align to TRBD2. Germline CDR1 and CDR2: DFQATT and SNEGSKA (reference sequence). This CDR3 spans 14 amino acids. Trimming took 5 bases from V and 8 from J; bases not matched to a gene: 11. The DNA for the CDR3 is TGCAGTGCTTTGAAGTTAGCGGGGATTCATGAGCAGTTCTTC. This encodes CSALKLAGIHEQFF.

The V and J genes are TRBV6-2 or TRBV6-3 and TRBJ2-5; 7 bases are shared with TRBD1. The CDR3 totals 13 residues. Germline-derived CDR1 and CDR2 are MNHEY and SVGEGT. After removal of 6 bases from V and 6 bases from J, the junction contained 7 bases not matched to a gene. The CDR3 DNA reads TGTGCCAGCAGCCATGACAGGGTGAAGACCCAGTACTTC. It is translated as CASSHDRVKTQYF.

The chain carries TRBV7-2 and TRBJ2-5, with TRBD2 as a possible D gene (6 bases). Germline CDR1 and CDR2: SGHTA and FQGNSA. CDR3 length equals 14 residues. V was shortened by 5 bases and J by 2 bases, with 12 bases between the two germline ends. The CDR3 DNA sequence: TGTGCCAGCAGCCCTTGGGGGGAACAAGAGACCCAGTACTTC. Amino acid sequence: CASSPWGEQETQYF.

The chain uses TRBV10-2 and TRBJ1-5; the D gene is possibly TRBD1 (5 bases). Germline values: CDR1 WSHSY, CDR2 SAAADI. The CDR3 runs to 13 residues. Deletions cut 2 bases from V and 11 bases from J, with 13 bases between. The DNA for the CDR3 is TGCGCCAGCAGTGAGGCACAGGCCGTGGCCCAGCATTTT. Amino acids: CASSEAQAVAQHF.

This clonotype was observed many times. J is TRBJ2-7 and V is TRBV6-1; maybe TRBD1 (6 bases). V shed 8 bases and J shed 4 bases, with 9 bases lying between them. The CDR3 is made up of 11 amino acids. Germline V gene data show CDR1 as MNHNS and CDR2 as SASEGT. The CDR3 region has the DNA TGTGCCAGCGCCGACAGGTACGAGCAGTACTTC. This sequence encodes CASADRYEQYF.

This chain links TRBV6-1 with TRBJ2-1; D not resolved. The germline gives CDR1 MNHNS, CDR2 SASEGT. V shed 1 base and J shed 12 bases, with 16 bases lying between them. CDR3 length: 14 amino acids. The DNA of the CDR3 is TGTGCCAGCAGTGAAGGTTTGCAGCTTTTTGGGCAGTTCTTC. Amino acids: CASSEGLQLFGQFF.

The rearrangement links TRBV5-1 to TRBJ1-6; a possible D gene is TRBD1 (5 bases). CDR3 size: 15 residues. Germline CDR1 is SGHRS and CDR2 is YFSETQ. V lost 6 bases to trimming and J lost 7 bases, with 17 bases between them. The DNA of the CDR3 is TGCGCCAGCAACCCTGGGGGGACGGAGAATTCACCCCTCCACTTT. Its protein product is CASNPGGTENSPLHF.

This clonotype was seen repeatedly, ten times or more. This chain connects TRBV6-2 or TRBV6-3 to TRBJ2-7; TRBD2 matches 8 bases. There are 14 residues in the CDR3. The germline V gene has CDR1 MNHEY and CDR2 SVGEGT. V was clipped by 6 bases and J by 0 bases; unmatched bases: 4. The CDR3 DNA reads TGTGCCAGCAGGGCCGGGACTAGCTCCTACGAGCAGTACTTC. Its protein product is CASRAGTSSYEQYF.

The chain carries TRBV10-3 and TRBJ2-5; D possibly corresponds to TRBD2 (6 bases). Trimming stripped 4 bases from V and 5 bases from J, with 11 bases between. The CDR3 consists of 13 residues. The germline CDR1 and CDR2 sequences are ENHRY and SYGVKD. CDR3: CAISGRGGETQYF. CDR3 nucleotide sequence: TGTGCCATCAGTGGACGCGGAGGGGAGACCCAGTACTTC.

In this sample, this clonotype turned up many times. This chain links TRBV5-1 with TRBJ2-5; 10 bases map to TRBD2. The V segment lost 4 bases and the J segment 5 bases; nucleotides outside the gene matches: 14. The V gene's germline CDR1 is SGHRS and CDR2 YFSETQ. This CDR3 has 17 amino acids. The CDR3 protein is CASSINILAGVPETQYF. Here the CDR3 DNA reads TGCGCCAGCAGCATAAACATCCTAGCGGGGGTACCGGAGACCCAGTACTTC. Based on the CDR3 plus reference TRBV5-1 and TRBJ2-5, the full variable domain is KAGVTQTPRYLIKTRGQQVTLSCSPISGHRSVSWYQQTPGQGLQFLFEYFSETQRNKGNFPGRFSGRQFSNSRSEMNVSTLELGDSALYLCASSINILAGVPETQYFGPGTRLLVL.

This clonotype was recorded many times. This chain connects TRBV7-2 to TRBJ2-2; 12 nucleotides line up with TRBD2. Germline CDR1 reads SGHTA; CDR2 reads FQGNSA. The CDR3 totals 16 residues. Trimming at V came to 5 bases and at J to 1 base, leaving 2 bases not matched to a gene. CDR3 region: CASSPLAGGNTGELFF. The CDR3, as DNA: TGTGCCAGCAGCCCACTAGCGGGGGGGAACACCGGGGAGCTGTTTTTT.

This clonotype was counted ten times or more. The chain links TRBV6-5 to TRBJ1-5; 7 positions match TRBD1. The junction had 10 bases not matched to a gene; V was cut back by 4 bases and J by 7 bases. This CDR3 contains 15 residues. Germline assignment: CDR1 MNHEY and CDR2 SVGAGI. CDR3 amino acids: CASSSRTGGGQPQHF. Here the CDR3 DNA reads TGTGCCAGCAGTTCTCGGACAGGTGGGGGGCAGCCCCAGCATTTT.

The chain has TRBV10-3 and TRBJ1-2, with D hard to call. V was trimmed by 3 bases and J by 8 bases, leaving 13 bases between them. CDR1 is ENHRY, CDR2 SYGVKD, per germline. The CDR3 is 13 amino acids. The CDR3 spells CAISDVISYGYTF. The DNA of the CDR3 is TGTGCCATCAGTGACGTCATCAGTTACGGCTACACCTTC.

This clonotype was detected ten times or more. The gene calls are TRBV7-9 and TRBJ1-4, with D unresolved. CDR1 is SEHNR, CDR2 FQNEAQ, per germline (reference sequence). Trimming cost V 5 bases and J 5 bases, with 9 bases left between them. The CDR3 length is 13 residues. The CDR3 nucleotides read TGTGCCAGCAGCGGAGGGATAAATGAAAAACTGTTTTTT. Its translation is CASSGGINEKLFF.

This clonotype has only a few counts. The V call is TRBV14, the J call TRBJ2-2; D not resolved. This CDR3 has 13 amino acids. With 3 bases removed from V and 6 bases from J, the gap between germline ends came to 8 bases. Germline V gene lookup returns CDR1 SGHDN and CDR2 FVKESK. The CDR3 spells CASSQTRPGELFF. The CDR3 nucleotides are TGTGCCAGCAGCCAGACGCGGCCCGGGGAGCTGTTTTTT.

V is TRBV9 and J is TRBJ1-2; the D is unclear. The CDR3 loop spans 11 amino acids. CDR1 and CDR2 (germline): SGDLS, YYNGEE. V shed 3 bases and J shed 4 bases, with 4 bases lying between them. CDR3 region: CASSASYGYTF. As DNA, the CDR3 is TGTGCCAGCAGCGCAAGCTATGGCTACACCTTC. Full variable domain (missing parts from reference TRBV9 and TRBJ1-2): DSGVTQTPKHLITATGQRVTLRCSPRSGDLSVYWYQQSLDQGLQFLIQYYNGEERAKGNILERFSAQQFPDLHSELNLSSLELGDSALYFCASSASYGYTFGSGTRLTVV.

This chain uses TRBV7-2 with TRBJ1-5, with 7 bases fitting TRBD1. The CDR3 extends over 15 amino acids. CDR1 SGHTA and CDR2 FQGNSA come from the germline V gene. V shed 2 bases and J 6 bases; nucleotides not matched to a gene: 7. CDR3 bases: TGTGCCAGCAGCTTATTTGTAGGGGGCGGTCAGCCCCAGCATTTT. The encoded protein is CASSLFVGGGQPQHF.